This T cell receptor beta chain came from a study of blood T cell repertoires in COVID-19. Across the whole study: Donors in the United States, Italy and Spain gave samples during acute or convalescent COVID-19. PBMCs, B-cell-depleted T cells, or T cells were the source of the cDNA or gDNA that made up the material.

Authors' methods: For nucleated cells, counts were estimated from reference gene primer amplification. Sequencing was performed with immunoSEQ multiplex PCR; in TCRdb, only in-frame clones are kept and a portion is missing. The DNA gave D and trimming, while V, J and clone size come from that table. The sample yields more than 200,000 clones, 79% seen once. Trimming stripped 6 bases from V and 0 bases from J, with 12 bases between. In germline, CDR1 is MRHNA, CDR2 SNTAGT. The CDR3 has 15 residues. This rearrangement joins TRBV6-4 to TRBJ2-1; D is ambiguous. Material for sequencing was peripheral blood. The clonotype was recovered from a woman aged 35 to 49 with active or convalescent COVID-19. This CDR3 is CASRPTSSSYNEQFF. The DNA for the CDR3 is TGTGCCAGCAGACCCACCTCTAGCTCCTACAATGAGCAGTTCTTC.